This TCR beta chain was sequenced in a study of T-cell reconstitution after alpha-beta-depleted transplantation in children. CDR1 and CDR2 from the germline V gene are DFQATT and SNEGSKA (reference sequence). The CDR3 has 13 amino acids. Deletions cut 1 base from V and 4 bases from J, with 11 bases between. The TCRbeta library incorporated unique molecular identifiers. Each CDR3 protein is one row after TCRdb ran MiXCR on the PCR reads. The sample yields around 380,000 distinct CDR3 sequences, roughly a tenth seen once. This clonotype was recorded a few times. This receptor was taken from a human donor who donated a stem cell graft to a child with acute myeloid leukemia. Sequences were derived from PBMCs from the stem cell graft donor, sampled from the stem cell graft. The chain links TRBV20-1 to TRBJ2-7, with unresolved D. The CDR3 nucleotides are TGCAGTGCTAGAGGCGGATCGATTTACGAGCAGTACGTC. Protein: CSARGGSIYEQYV.